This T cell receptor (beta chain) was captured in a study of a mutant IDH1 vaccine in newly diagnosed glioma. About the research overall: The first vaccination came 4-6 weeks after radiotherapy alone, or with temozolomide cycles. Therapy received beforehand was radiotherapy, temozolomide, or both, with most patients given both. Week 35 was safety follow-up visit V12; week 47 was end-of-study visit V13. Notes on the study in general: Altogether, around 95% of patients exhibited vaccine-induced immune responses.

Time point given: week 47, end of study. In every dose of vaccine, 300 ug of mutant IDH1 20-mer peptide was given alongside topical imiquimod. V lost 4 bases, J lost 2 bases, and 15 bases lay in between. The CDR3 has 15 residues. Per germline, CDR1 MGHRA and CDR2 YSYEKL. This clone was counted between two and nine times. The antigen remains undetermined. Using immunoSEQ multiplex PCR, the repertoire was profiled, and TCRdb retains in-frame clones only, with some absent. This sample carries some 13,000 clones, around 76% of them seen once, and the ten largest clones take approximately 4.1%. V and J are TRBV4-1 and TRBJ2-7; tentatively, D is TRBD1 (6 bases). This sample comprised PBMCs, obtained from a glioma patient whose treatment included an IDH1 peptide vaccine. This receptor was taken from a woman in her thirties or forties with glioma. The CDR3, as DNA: TGCGCCAGCAGCCCGCTTACAGGGATGGCCTACGAGCAGTACTTC. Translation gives CASSPLTGMAYEQYF.